This T cell receptor beta chain was recorded in a study of patients and donors after allogeneic stem cell transplantation. CDR1 is SGHAT and CDR2 is FQDESV in the germline V gene (reference sequence). Unmatched junction bases numbered 6, after V lost 4 bases and J lost 5 bases. The CDR3 spans 15 residues. Each CDR3 protein is one row after TCRdb ran MiXCR on the RT-PCR reads. Altogether roughly 940,000 distinct CDR3 sequences are present, more than 15% being singletons, with the ten largest covering 5.5% to 6.5%. The source is a human donor who was either an allogeneic HSCT recipient or a stem cell or donor lymphocyte infusion donor (not recorded which). It is not recorded whose cells these are; they may come from a transplant donor. Sequenced input: blood, either unsorted or a sorted T cell fraction (not recorded which). The chain employs TRBV11-1 and TRBJ2-5; TRBD2 aligns across 11 bases. The CDR3 reads CASSSPSGGPETQYF. The CDR3 DNA reads TGTGCCAGCAGCTCGCCTAGCGGGGGGCCCGAGACCCAGTACTTC.